Listed below are T cell receptor beta chains from one sample, sequenced in a study of CD8 T cells in Susac syndrome. TCRdb analysed the immunoSEQ multiplex PCR reads with MiXCR anew, one entry per CDR3 protein. Found here are about 200,000 distinct CDR3 sequences, more than 85% of them singletons; the top ten hold around 0.085%. Sequences were obtained from CD4+ T cells from PBMCs. Every receptor here comes from a human donor with Susac syndrome. Both conserved end residues are part of each CDR3. The order of the fields is V gene, clone size, D gene, J gene, CDR3 DNA, CDR3 protein. A D gene is named only where the DNA matches it firmly. The size of a clone is reported for some rows only, either as once, few or many, or as a class for expanded clones.

>TRBV20-1|-|-|TRBJ2-7
TGCAGTGCTAAAGCTAGCGCATCCTACGAGCAGTACTTC
CSAKASASYEQYF
>TRBV29-1|-|-|TRBJ2-2
TGCAGCGTTGCCGGGTACGACACCGGGGAGCTGTTTTTT
CSVAGYDTGELFF
>TRBV18|-|TRBD1|TRBJ2-2
TGTGCCAGCTCACTACAGGGGTCCACCGGGGAGCTGTTTTTT
CASSLQGSTGELFF
>TRBV7-9|-|TRBD1|TRBJ1-1
TGTGCCAGCATTTCGACAGGGGAAACCACTGAAGCTTTCTTT
CASISTGETTEAFF
>TRBV7-9|-|TRBD1|TRBJ2-7
TGTGCCAGCAGCTTGACAGGGGCCTCCTACGAGCAGTACTTC
CASSLTGASYEQYF
>TRBV3-1|-|-|TRBJ2-2
TGTGCCAGCAGCCAAGTTACGTCCGGGGAGCTGTTTTTT
CASSQVTSGELFF
>TRBV20-1|once|-|TRBJ1-3
TGCAGAGAGGGCTCCAGCCCATTGTCTGGAAACACCATATATTTT
CREGSSPLSGNTIYF
>TRBV28|-|-|TRBJ1-1
TGTGCCAGCAGCCGGGGAGTAGGGAACACTGAAGCTTTCTTT
CASSRGVGNTEAFF
>TRBV20-1|-|-|TRBJ1-2
TGCAGCCCAGCGAGCAGGAAGGGCCCCGTGGGTGGCTACACCTTC
CSPASRKGPVGGYTF
>TRBV5-4|once|-|TRBJ1-1
TGTGCCAGCAGCGAGATGGGACGAGGTAACACTGAAGCTTTCTTT
CASSEMGRGNTEAFF
>TRBV7-3|-|-|TRBJ2-1
TGTGCCAGCAGCTTAGGACGAAGGCTGGGGGATGAGCAGTTCTTC
CASSLGRRLGDEQFF
>TRBV2|-|-|TRBJ2-5
TGTGCCAGCAGCGCGGGACGAGCCCGGGAGACCCAGTACTTC
CASSAGRARETQYF
>TRBV3-1|once|-|TRBJ1-2
TGTGCCAGCAGCCAAGACTTAGGGTCCGGCTACACCTTC
CASSQDLGSGYTF
>TRBV7-3|-|-|TRBJ2-7
TGTGCCAGCAGCCAACAGGGAGGCGAGCAGTACTTC
CASSQQGGEQYF
>TRBV20-1|-|TRBD2|TRBJ2-7
TGCAGTGCCTGTGGACTAGCGGGGGGATACGAGCAGTACTTC
CSACGLAGGYEQYF
>TRBV12-3/TRBV12-4|-|-|TRBJ1-2
TGTGCCAGCAGTTCAGGGGTTTCCGGCTACACCTTC
CASSSGVSGYTF
>TRBV4-1|-|-|TRBJ2-7
TGCGCCAGCAGCCAAGATTTGGTAGCGAGCTACGAGCAGTACTTC
CASSQDLVASYEQYF
>TRBV18|-|-|TRBJ2-7
TGTGCCAGCTCACCACTGAACAGCTACGAGCAGTACTTC
CASSPLNSYEQYF
>TRBV5-6|few|TRBD2|TRBJ2-3
TGTGCCAGCAGTGAGTTAGCGGGGAGCACAGATACGCAGTATTTT
CASSELAGSTDTQYF
>TRBV20-1|-|-|TRBJ1-1
TGCAGTGCTAGAGACACTGAAGCTTTCTTT
CSARDTEAFF